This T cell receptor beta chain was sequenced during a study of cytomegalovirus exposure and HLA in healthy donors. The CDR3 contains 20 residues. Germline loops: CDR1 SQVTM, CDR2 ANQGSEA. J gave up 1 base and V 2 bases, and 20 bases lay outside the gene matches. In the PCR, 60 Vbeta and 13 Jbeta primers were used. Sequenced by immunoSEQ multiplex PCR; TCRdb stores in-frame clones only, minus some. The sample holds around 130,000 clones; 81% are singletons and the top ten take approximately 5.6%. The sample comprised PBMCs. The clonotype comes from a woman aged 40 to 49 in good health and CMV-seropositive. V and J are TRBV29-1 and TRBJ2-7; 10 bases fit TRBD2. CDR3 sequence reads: CSVEIREPKFLAGASYEQYF. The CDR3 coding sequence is TGCAGCGTTGAAATTCGGGAGCCAAAATTTCTAGCGGGAGCTTCCTACGAGCAGTACTTC.